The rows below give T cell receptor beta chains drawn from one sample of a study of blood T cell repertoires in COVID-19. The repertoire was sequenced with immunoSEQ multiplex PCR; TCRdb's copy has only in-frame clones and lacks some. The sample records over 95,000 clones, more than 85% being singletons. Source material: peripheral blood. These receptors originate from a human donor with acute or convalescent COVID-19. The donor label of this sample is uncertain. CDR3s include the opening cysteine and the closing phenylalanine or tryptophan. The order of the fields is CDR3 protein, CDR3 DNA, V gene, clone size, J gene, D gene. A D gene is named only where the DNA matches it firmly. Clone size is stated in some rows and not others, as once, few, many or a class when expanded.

CDR3aa: CASSGRTSGSSNEQFF; CDR3nt: TGTGCCAGCAGTGGCCGGACTAGCGGGAGCAGTAATGAGCAGTTCTTC; v_gene: TRBV6-1; abundance: -; j_gene: TRBJ2-1; d_gene: TRBD2
CDR3aa: CASSFLAGEFYEQYF; CDR3nt: TGTGCCAGCAGTTTTTTAGCGGGGGAATTCTACGAGCAGTACTTC; v_gene: TRBV27; abundance: -; j_gene: TRBJ2-7; d_gene: TRBD2
CDR3aa: CASSPTSYRELGEKLFF; CDR3nt: TGTGCCAGCAGCCCTACCTCGTACAGGGAACTAGGGGAAAAACTGTTTTTT; v_gene: TRBV28; abundance: -; j_gene: TRBJ1-4; d_gene: -
CDR3aa: CATSDSLLDSTSDRTDTQYF; CDR3nt: TGTGCCACCAGTGATTCATTACTTGACAGTACTAGCGACCGCACAGATACGCAGTATTTT; v_gene: TRBV24-1; abundance: once; j_gene: TRBJ2-3; d_gene: TRBD2
CDR3aa: CSVERQAGEQFF; CDR3nt: TGCAGCGTTGAGCGACAGGCCGGTGAGCAGTTCTTC; v_gene: TRBV29-1; abundance: -; j_gene: TRBJ2-1; d_gene: -
CDR3aa: CASSLAQGATNEKLFF; CDR3nt: TGTGCCAGCAGCTTAGCGCAGGGGGCAACTAATGAAAAACTGTTTTTT; v_gene: TRBV7-9; abundance: -; j_gene: TRBJ1-4; d_gene: TRBD1
CDR3aa: CASSAAGQGHGYTF; CDR3nt: TGCGCCAGCAGCGCCGCTGGACAGGGTCATGGCTACACCTTC; v_gene: TRBV5-1; abundance: few; j_gene: TRBJ1-2; d_gene: TRBD1
CDR3aa: CASSFLNEKLFF; CDR3nt: TGTGCCAGCAGTTTTCTTAATGAAAAACTGTTTTTT; v_gene: TRBV12-3/TRBV12-4; abundance: -; j_gene: TRBJ1-4; d_gene: -
CDR3aa: CASSQRGFYEQYF; CDR3nt: TGTGCCAGCAGCCAAAGAGGGTTCTACGAGCAGTACTTC; v_gene: TRBV3-1/TRBV3-2; abundance: -; j_gene: TRBJ2-7; d_gene: -
CDR3aa: CASSQGDTQYF; CDR3nt: TGTGCCAGCAGTCAGGGAGATACGCAGTATTTT; v_gene: TRBV27; abundance: -; j_gene: TRBJ2-3; d_gene: -
CDR3aa: CASSSYLSSGNTIYF; CDR3nt: TGTGCCAGCAGCTCCTATTTGAGCTCTGGAAACACCATATATTTT; v_gene: TRBV7-8; abundance: -; j_gene: TRBJ1-3; d_gene: -
CDR3aa: CATRQGRDYEQYF; CDR3nt: TGTGCCACCCGACAGGGCAGGGACTACGAGCAGTACTTC; v_gene: TRBV6-5; abundance: -; j_gene: TRBJ2-7; d_gene: TRBD1
CDR3aa: CASGLGQGISGNTIYF; CDR3nt: TGTGCTAGTGGCCTAGGTCAGGGCATCTCTGGAAACACCATATATTTT; v_gene: TRBV12-5; abundance: once; j_gene: TRBJ1-3; d_gene: -
CDR3aa: CASSISGDTGELFF; CDR3nt: TGCGCCAGCAGCATCAGCGGTGATACCGGGGAGCTGTTTTTT; v_gene: TRBV5-1; abundance: -; j_gene: TRBJ2-2; d_gene: -
CDR3aa: CASRPPSGGAAQYF; CDR3nt: TGTGCCAGCAGGCCACCTAGCGGGGGGGCCGCGCAGTATTTT; v_gene: TRBV7-2; abundance: -; j_gene: TRBJ2-3; d_gene: TRBD2
CDR3aa: CASSQVGAGGRYTGELFF; CDR3nt: TGCGCCAGCAGCCAAGTCGGAGCGGGGGGGCGTTACACCGGGGAGCTGTTTTTT; v_gene: TRBV4-3; abundance: -; j_gene: TRBJ2-2; d_gene: TRBD2
CDR3aa: CASSLAEHLGTQYF; CDR3nt: TGTGCCAGCAGCTTAGCGGAACACCTAGGGACCCAGTACTTC; v_gene: TRBV7-7; abundance: -; j_gene: TRBJ2-5; d_gene: -
CDR3aa: CASSASRLAGHEQYF; CDR3nt: TGTGCCAGCAGCGCCTCTCGGCTAGCGGGTCACGAGCAGTACTTC; v_gene: TRBV5-4; abundance: -; j_gene: TRBJ2-7; d_gene: TRBD2
CDR3aa: CASSLDGAGGFYEQYF; CDR3nt: TGTGCCAGCAGCTTAGACGGGGCGGGGGGCTTTTACGAGCAGTACTTC; v_gene: TRBV11-2; abundance: once; j_gene: TRBJ2-7; d_gene: TRBD2
CDR3aa: CASSQQGKETQYF; CDR3nt: TGTGCCAGCAGCCAACAGGGTAAAGAGACCCAGTACTTC; v_gene: TRBV3-1/TRBV3-2; abundance: -; j_gene: TRBJ2-5; d_gene: -
CDR3aa: CASSQDTRTFEAFF; CDR3nt: TGCGCCAGCAGCCAAGATACCAGGACATTTGAAGCTTTCTTT; v_gene: TRBV4-3; abundance: -; j_gene: TRBJ1-1; d_gene: -
CDR3aa: CASSPDSQGGYTF; CDR3nt: TGTGCCAGCAGCCCCGACAGTCAGGGTGGCTACACCTTC; v_gene: TRBV7-3; abundance: -; j_gene: TRBJ1-2; d_gene: -
CDR3aa: CASRMGTSGSGNEQYF; CDR3nt: TGTGCCAGCAGAATGGGGACTAGCGGGAGTGGCAACGAGCAGTACTTC; v_gene: TRBV2; abundance: -; j_gene: TRBJ2-7; d_gene: TRBD2
CDR3aa: CASSGQQGVYGYTF; CDR3nt: TGTGCCAGCAGTGGCCAGCAGGGGGTATATGGCTACACCTTC; v_gene: TRBV28; abundance: once; j_gene: TRBJ1-2; d_gene: TRBD1
CDR3aa: CASSTSSTGGRYF; CDR3nt: TGTGCCAGCAGCACCTCGAGTACGGGAGGGCGGTACTTC; v_gene: TRBV6-2/TRBV6-3; abundance: once; j_gene: TRBJ2-7; d_gene: TRBD2
CDR3aa: CASSMSGIHYGYTF; CDR3nt: TGTGCCAGTAGTATGTCCGGGATCCACTATGGCTACACCTTC; v_gene: TRBV19; abundance: -; j_gene: TRBJ1-2; d_gene: -
CDR3aa: CASSLAVNTGELFF; CDR3nt: TGCGCCAGCAGCTTGGCGGTGAACACCGGGGAGCTGTTTTTT; v_gene: TRBV5-1; abundance: -; j_gene: TRBJ2-2; d_gene: -
CDR3aa: CASGLAWGWGPNTEAFF; CDR3nt: TGTGCTAGTGGTTTGGCGTGGGGATGGGGGCCGAACACTGAAGCTTTCTTT; v_gene: TRBV12-5; abundance: -; j_gene: TRBJ1-1; d_gene: -
CDR3aa: CASSSRSAGLYGEKLFF; CDR3nt: TGTGCCAGCAGTTCCCGCAGTGCCGGGTTGTATGGCGAAAAACTGTTTTTT; v_gene: TRBV28; abundance: -; j_gene: TRBJ1-4; d_gene: -
CDR3aa: CASSVYQIGRSSYNSPLHF; CDR3nt: TGTGCCAGCAGCGTGTACCAGATTGGGAGAAGCTCCTATAATTCACCCCTCCACTTT; v_gene: TRBV7-8; abundance: -; j_gene: TRBJ1-6; d_gene: -
CDR3aa: CASSPPTGGDPNEKLFF; CDR3nt: TGCGCCAGCAGTCCGCCGACAGGGGGAGATCCTAATGAAAAACTGTTTTTT; v_gene: TRBV23-1; abundance: once; j_gene: TRBJ1-4; d_gene: TRBD1
CDR3aa: CASSLFEEGTDTQYF; CDR3nt: TGTGCCAGCAGCTTATTTGAGGAAGGTACAGATACGCAGTATTTT; v_gene: TRBV7-8; abundance: -; j_gene: TRBJ2-3; d_gene: -
CDR3aa: CASSFQGFGSNSPLHF; CDR3nt: TGTGCCAGCAGTTTTCAGGGGTTCGGTTCTAATTCACCCCTCCACTTT; v_gene: TRBV28; abundance: -; j_gene: TRBJ1-6; d_gene: -
CDR3aa: CASRGGNGETQYF; CDR3nt: TGTGCCAGTAGGGGGGGAAACGGGGAGACCCAGTACTTC; v_gene: TRBV19; abundance: once; j_gene: TRBJ2-5; d_gene: -
CDR3aa: CASKRQGANTGELFF; CDR3nt: TGTGCCAGCAAACGACAGGGTGCGAACACCGGGGAGCTGTTTTTT; v_gene: TRBV6-5; abundance: -; j_gene: TRBJ2-2; d_gene: TRBD1
CDR3aa: CASSQLGQSARKNTIYF; CDR3nt: TGCGCCAGCAGCCAACTGGGACAGAGCGCCCGAAAGAACACCATATATTTT; v_gene: TRBV4-3; abundance: few; j_gene: TRBJ1-3; d_gene: TRBD1
CDR3aa: CASSSLLRGTPSNQPQHF; CDR3nt: TGTGCCAGCAGTTCCCTTCTACGGGGGACTCCTAGCAATCAGCCCCAGCATTTT; v_gene: TRBV28; abundance: -; j_gene: TRBJ1-5; d_gene: -
CDR3aa: CASSESTWISNQPQHF; CDR3nt: TGTGCCAGCAGTGAATCGACATGGATTAGCAATCAGCCCCAGCATTTT; v_gene: TRBV25-1; abundance: -; j_gene: TRBJ1-5; d_gene: -
CDR3aa: CASSLTDPSTYEQYF; CDR3nt: TGTGCCAGCAGCCTGACAGATCCCTCCACCTACGAGCAGTACTTC; v_gene: TRBV7-2; abundance: -; j_gene: TRBJ2-7; d_gene: -
CDR3aa: CASFSGWNTGELFF; CDR3nt: TGTGCCAGCTTCTCGGGGTGGAACACCGGGGAGCTGTTTTTT; v_gene: TRBV19; abundance: -; j_gene: TRBJ2-2; d_gene: -
CDR3aa: CASSLGGVNQPQHF; CDR3nt: TGTGCCAGCAGCTTAGGGGGGGTCAATCAGCCCCAGCATTTT; v_gene: TRBV7-9; abundance: -; j_gene: TRBJ1-5; d_gene: -
CDR3aa: CATLPGQGTGFYF; CDR3nt: TGTGCCACCCTTCCGGGACAGGGCACCGGGTTCTACTTC; v_gene: TRBV6-6; abundance: once; j_gene: TRBJ2-7; d_gene: TRBD1
CDR3aa: CATSRGQGEGTEAFF; CDR3nt: TGTGCCACCAGCAGGGGACAGGGGGAAGGAACTGAAGCTTTCTTT; v_gene: TRBV15; abundance: -; j_gene: TRBJ1-1; d_gene: TRBD1
CDR3aa: CASSLEEGVNTEAFF; CDR3nt: TGCGCCAGCAGCTTGGAGGAGGGCGTGAACACTGAAGCTTTCTTT; v_gene: TRBV5-1; abundance: -; j_gene: TRBJ1-1; d_gene: -
CDR3aa: CASSLKGGGGSTDTQYF; CDR3nt: TGTGCCAGCAGTTTAAAGGGCGGGGGGGGCTCCACAGATACGCAGTATTTT; v_gene: TRBV28; abundance: -; j_gene: TRBJ2-3; d_gene: TRBD2
CDR3aa: CASSQSAEAFF; CDR3nt: TGTGCCAGCAGCCAGAGCGCTGAAGCTTTCTTT; v_gene: TRBV7-9; abundance: -; j_gene: TRBJ1-1; d_gene: -
CDR3aa: CASSLTGGNSTEAFF; CDR3nt: TGTGCCAGCAGCTTAACAGGGGGGAATTCGACTGAAGCTTTCTTT; v_gene: TRBV7-9; abundance: -; j_gene: TRBJ1-1; d_gene: TRBD1
CDR3aa: CATSVLDHNSPLHF; CDR3nt: TGTGCCACCAGTGTCCTAGACCATAATTCACCCCTCCACTTT; v_gene: TRBV24-1; abundance: -; j_gene: TRBJ1-6; d_gene: -
CDR3aa: CASSSNRNSPLHF; CDR3nt: TGTGCCAGTAGTAGTAACAGGAATTCACCCCTCCACTTT; v_gene: TRBV19; abundance: -; j_gene: TRBJ1-6; d_gene: -
CDR3aa: CASSLAVVRETEQFF; CDR3nt: TGTGCCAGCAGCTTAGCGGTGGTTAGGGAGACTGAGCAGTTCTTC; v_gene: TRBV7-2; abundance: -; j_gene: TRBJ2-1; d_gene: -
CDR3aa: CASSPEPTRSETQYF; CDR3nt: TGTGCCAGCTCACCCGAGCCTACTAGGTCGGAGACCCAGTACTTC; v_gene: TRBV18; abundance: -; j_gene: TRBJ2-5; d_gene: -
CDR3aa: CASSSLNSAPLHF; CDR3nt: TGTGCCAGCAGCTCTCTCAATTCGGCACCCCTCCACTTT; v_gene: TRBV3-1/TRBV3-2; abundance: -; j_gene: TRBJ1-6; d_gene: -
CDR3aa: CASSLTEDYGYTF; CDR3nt: TGTGCCAGCAGTTTGACTGAAGACTATGGCTACACCTTC; v_gene: TRBV2; abundance: -; j_gene: TRBJ1-2; d_gene: -
CDR3aa: CASSQSQNTEAFF; CDR3nt: TGTGCCAGCAGCCAATCACAGAACACTGAAGCTTTCTTT; v_gene: TRBV14; abundance: -; j_gene: TRBJ1-1; d_gene: -
CDR3aa: CASSVGKNEKLFF; CDR3nt: TGTGCCAGCAGCGTCGGGAAAAATGAAAAACTGTTTTTT; v_gene: TRBV7-2; abundance: few; j_gene: TRBJ1-4; d_gene: -
CDR3aa: CASTSNTGELFF; CDR3nt: TGTGCCAGCACCTCGAACACCGGGGAGCTGTTTTTT; v_gene: TRBV21-1; abundance: -; j_gene: TRBJ2-2; d_gene: -
CDR3aa: CASSLAMTSRGELFF; CDR3nt: TGTGCCAGCAGCTTAGCCATGACCTCTAGAGGGGAGCTGTTTTTT; v_gene: TRBV11-2; abundance: -; j_gene: TRBJ2-2; d_gene: -